A selection of T cell receptor beta chains follows, all from one sample in a study of blood T cell repertoires in COVID-19. Sequencing used immunoSEQ multiplex PCR; TCRdb keeps in-frame clones, though not all of them. This table has around 100,000 clones, about 90% appearing once. Sequencing was done on a sample of peripheral blood. The receptor set was obtained from a human donor in a cohort sampled during active COVID-19. The CDR3 runs from the conserved cysteine through the conserved F or W. A D gene is named only where the DNA matches it firmly. Part of the rows lack a size; the others show once, few, many or a class for expanded clones.

d_call	v_call	clone_size	j_call	cdr3_aa	cdr3_nt
-	TRBV13	once	TRBJ1-1	CASSFSYYTEAFF	TGTGCCAGCAGCTTTAGCTACTACACTGAAGCTTTCTTT
TRBD2	TRBV5-4	-	TRBJ2-5	CASRRLAGTQETQYF	TGTGCCAGCCGGAGACTAGCGGGGACCCAAGAGACCCAGTACTTC
-	TRBV7-8	-	TRBJ1-3	CASSPRETGFGTIYF	TGTGCCAGCAGCCCGCGAGAAACGGGGTTCGGGACCATATATTTT
-	TRBV5-1	-	TRBJ1-4	CASSLAVGALATNEKLFF	TGCGCCAGCAGCTTGGCCGTGGGGGCCCTTGCAACTAATGAAAAACTGTTTTTT
TRBD1	TRBV10-3	-	TRBJ1-2	CAISGTGTLEGYTF	TGTGCCATCAGTGGGACAGGCACCCTTGAAGGCTACACCTTC
TRBD2	TRBV19	-	TRBJ2-7	CASSITGTPTSGGSREQYF	TGTGCCAGCTCGATAACCGGGACACCTACTAGCGGGGGGAGCCGGGAGCAGTACTTC
TRBD1	TRBV4-3	-	TRBJ1-2	CASSQAAGGAYGYTF	TGCGCCAGCAGCCAAGCTGCAGGGGGCGCCTATGGCTACACCTTC
TRBD1	TRBV11-3	-	TRBJ1-2	CASSLGQGQGYTF	TGTGCCAGCAGCCTGGGACAGGGGCAAGGCTACACCTTC
-	TRBV2	-	TRBJ1-1	CASSESRQLNTEAFF	TGTGCCAGCAGTGAAAGTCGACAGCTGAACACTGAAGCTTTCTTT
TRBD1	TRBV24-1	-	TRBJ2-2	CATSGTGGWGMKTIGELFF	TGTGCCACCAGTGGCACAGGGGGTTGGGGTATGAAGACTATCGGGGAGCTGTTTTTT
TRBD1	TRBV6-5	-	TRBJ2-7	CASRAISQGAEQYF	TGTGCCAGCAGGGCTATTTCACAGGGGGCCGAGCAGTACTTC
-	TRBV6-1	-	TRBJ1-2	CASSELGPRYGYTF	TGTGCCAGCAGTGAATTGGGGCCCCGCTATGGCTACACCTTC
TRBD1	TRBV4-1	-	TRBJ2-1	CASSPFLSGTGHNEQFF	TGCGCCAGCAGCCCATTTTTATCCGGGACAGGGCACAATGAGCAGTTCTTC
TRBD2	TRBV28	-	TRBJ2-1	CASTKAGTSNPNEQFF	TGTGCCAGCACCAAAGCCGGGACTAGTAATCCCAATGAGCAGTTCTTC
TRBD1	TRBV5-1	once	TRBJ1-1	CASSHGTGRAEAFF	TGCGCCAGCAGCCACGGGACAGGGCGCGCTGAAGCTTTCTTT
TRBD1	TRBV6-5	-	TRBJ1-1	CASSYAPGGLLSEAFF	TGTGCCAGCAGTTACGCGCCAGGGGGCCTTTTAAGTGAAGCTTTCTTT
TRBD2	TRBV18	-	TRBJ2-1	CASSTTPSGSLYNEQFF	TGTGCCAGCTCGACCACCCCTAGCGGGAGTCTCTACAATGAGCAGTTCTTC
-	TRBV21-1	-	TRBJ2-1	CASSKEHPAGNEQFF	TGTGCCAGCAGCAAAGAGCACCCGGCGGGGAATGAGCAGTTCTTC
-	TRBV11-2	-	TRBJ2-5	CASSLEPGQETQYF	TGTGCCAGCAGCTTAGAACCAGGGCAAGAGACCCAGTACTTC
TRBD2	TRBV5-1	-	TRBJ2-1	CASRPAGGLNEQFF	TGCGCCAGCAGGCCAGCGGGGGGGCTGAATGAGCAGTTCTTC
-	TRBV30	-	TRBJ1-2	CAWSVGGGYTF	TGTGCCTGGAGTGTAGGGGGTGGCTACACCTTC
-	TRBV7-2	-	TRBJ2-3	CASSLELEGTDTQYF	TGTGCCAGCAGCTTAGAACTAGAAGGCACAGATACGCAGTATTTT
-	TRBV7-9	few	TRBJ1-5	CASSLAPGNQPQHF	TGTGCCAGCAGCTTAGCCCCCGGCAATCAGCCCCAGCATTTT
-	TRBV5-6	once	TRBJ1-5	CASSTGGEQPQHF	TGTGCCAGCAGCACGGGGGGGGAGCAGCCCCAGCATTTT
-	TRBV30	-	TRBJ2-1	CAWGRGAEQFF	TGTGCCTGGGGCCGGGGGGCTGAGCAGTTCTTC
TRBD1	TRBV5-1	-	TRBJ1-1	CASSLAGQGSRAFF	TGCGCCAGCAGCTTGGCTGGACAGGGCTCGAGAGCTTTCTTT
-	TRBV19	once	TRBJ1-1	CASSGRENTEAFF	TGTGCCAGTAGCGGCAGGGAGAACACTGAAGCTTTCTTT
TRBD2	TRBV7-2	few	TRBJ2-4	CASSLTSGSGVAAKNIQYF	TGTGCCAGCAGCCTAACTAGCGGGAGTGGAGTAGCGGCCAAAAACATTCAGTACTTC
-	TRBV6-5	-	TRBJ1-6	CASSYSDSSYNSPLHF	TGTGCCAGCAGTTACTCAGATAGCTCCTATAATTCACCCCTCCACTTT
-	TRBV5-1	-	TRBJ2-7	CASSFKEDSYEQYF	TGCGCCAGCAGCTTTAAAGAGGATTCCTACGAGCAGTACTTC
TRBD2	TRBV5-1	-	TRBJ2-2	CASRGLTAGTGELFF	TGCGCCAGCAGGGGACTAACCGCGGGTACCGGGGAGCTGTTTTTT
-	TRBV4-1	-	TRBJ1-2	CASSQGQRANYGYTF	TGCGCCAGCAGCCAAGGACAGAGAGCTAACTATGGCTACACCTTC
-	TRBV11-2	-	TRBJ1-1	CASSLVWGMNTEAFF	TGTGCCAGCAGCTTAGTTTGGGGCATGAACACTGAAGCTTTCTTT
TRBD1	TRBV5-5	-	TRBJ1-1	CASSFGNRGNTEAFF	TGTGCCAGCAGCTTTGGGAACAGGGGGAACACTGAAGCTTTCTTT
TRBD2	TRBV27	-	TRBJ2-1	CASSFGRGSGGPAYNEQFF	TGTGCCAGCAGTTTCGGCCGAGGTAGCGGGGGGCCCGCCTACAATGAGCAGTTCTTC
TRBD2	TRBV28	-	TRBJ2-7	CASSFSLAALTYEQYF	TGTGCCAGCAGTTTTTCTCTAGCGGCCCTGACCTACGAGCAGTACTTC
-	TRBV30	-	TRBJ1-5	CAWSGGAGGNQPQHF	TGTGCCTGGAGTGGCGGCGCCGGCGGCAATCAGCCCCAGCATTTT
TRBD2	TRBV7-9	once	TRBJ2-1	CASSPPGGRRYNEQFF	TGTGCCAGCAGCCCCCCGGGGGGGCGGAGGTACAATGAGCAGTTCTTC
TRBD1	TRBV19	-	TRBJ2-7	CASSRQGAYEQYF	TGTGCCAGTAGCCGACAGGGGGCCTACGAGCAGTACTTC
-	TRBV14	-	TRBJ1-6	CASSQGRYNSPLHF	TGTGCCAGCAGCCAAGGGAGGTATAATTCACCCCTCCACTTT
-	TRBV23-1	-	TRBJ2-5	CASSQSEGETQYF	TGCGCCAGCAGTCAGTCCGAGGGAGAGACCCAGTACTTC
TRBD1	TRBV5-6	-	TRBJ1-5	CASSFFGTGIFQPQHF	TGTGCCAGCAGCTTTTTTGGGACAGGGATTTTCCAGCCCCAGCATTTT
-	TRBV28	-	TRBJ2-7	CASTPRGYEQYF	TGTGCCAGCACCCCTAGGGGTTACGAGCAGTACTTC
TRBD2	TRBV11-2	-	TRBJ2-2	CASSLYLQSGGTGELFF	TGTGCCAGCAGCTTATATTTACAGTCGGGGGGAACCGGGGAGCTGTTTTTT
-	TRBV28	many	TRBJ1-2	CASSQQGNYGYTF	TGTGCCAGCAGTCAACAGGGTAACTATGGCTACACCTTC
TRBD1	TRBV3-1/TRBV3-2	-	TRBJ1-2	CASSLPEDRVSGYTF	TGTGCCAGCAGCCTCCCTGAGGACAGGGTTAGTGGCTACACCTTC
-	TRBV9	-	TRBJ1-2	CASSLAGSGDYGYTF	TGTGCCAGCAGCCTGGCAGGCTCGGGAGACTATGGCTACACCTTC
-	TRBV6-1	-	TRBJ1-5	CASSEEWGLGGLQPQHF	TGTGCCAGCAGTGAAGAGTGGGGCCTGGGGGGGCTACAGCCCCAGCATTTT
TRBD1	TRBV7-9	-	TRBJ1-1	CASSLGDRAEAFF	TGTGCCAGCAGCTTAGGGGACAGGGCTGAAGCTTTCTTT
-	TRBV7-9	-	TRBJ1-1	CASSPRTEAFF	TGTGCCAGCAGCCCCAGAACTGAAGCTTTCTTT
TRBD2	TRBV18	-	TRBJ2-5	CASSPGLFQETQYF	TGTGCCAGCTCACCGGGACTATTCCAAGAGACCCAGTACTTC
TRBD1	TRBV5-1	-	TRBJ1-2	CASSITRDRVSGYTF	TGCGCCAGCAGCATAACCCGGGACAGGGTCTCTGGCTACACCTTC
-	TRBV5-3	few	TRBJ1-5	CARSSRSKGVWNQPQHF	TGTGCCAGAAGCTCCCGATCCAAGGGAGTTTGGAATCAGCCCCAGCATTTT